The rows below give T cell receptor beta chains drawn from one sample of a study of identical twins. MiXCR, applied by TCRdb to the 5' RACE reads, yields one record per CDR3 protein. The sample contains 600,000 to 700,000 distinct CDR3 sequences, 21% of which appear only once. These same records also appear under a second study, on T cells expressing NK-cell markers.

Material for sequencing was PBMCs. These TCRs come from a young woman in good health. The CDR3 runs from the conserved cysteine through the conserved F or W. D genes are given only for firm matches. Part of the rows lack a size; the others show once, few, many or a class for expanded clones.

v_gene,d_gene,j_gene,abundance,CDR3nt,CDR3aa
TRBV6-1,.,TRBJ2-3,few,TGTGCCAGCAGCACCCAGGCCGGTAGGGGGGATACGCAGTATTTT,CASSTQAGRGDTQYF
TRBV7-8,.,TRBJ1-2,few,TGTGCCAGCAGCTTGGATTGGTACTCCCCGGAGTCTGGCTACACCTTC,CASSLDWYSPESGYTF
TRBV20-1,.,TRBJ2-7,.,TGCAGTGCTGAGAAGGAGGGCTACGAGCAGTACTTC,CSAEKEGYEQYF
TRBV10-3,TRBD2,TRBJ2-7,.,TGTGCCATCAGGCTGAGCGGGAGTGGCGAGCAGTACTTC,CAIRLSGSGEQYF
TRBV2,.,TRBJ2-3,.,TGTGCCAGCGGGTTGGGGGGACGACGCACAGATACGCAGTATTTT,CASGLGGRRTDTQYF
TRBV12-5,TRBD2,TRBJ2-1,.,TGTGCTAGTGGAACCGGGACTAGCGGGAAGGTAAATGAGCAGTTCTTC,CASGTGTSGKVNEQFF
TRBV6-1,.,TRBJ2-7,.,TGTGCCACCCAAACCGGGACTTCTTCCTACGAGCAGTACTTC,CATQTGTSSYEQYF
TRBV6-1,.,TRBJ1-1,few,TGTGCCAGCATCCGAAGCACAGGGTACACTGAAGCTTTCTTT,CASIRSTGYTEAFF
TRBV20-1,.,TRBJ1-2,many,TGCAGCGCCTCACGGACGGGTAACTATGGCTACACCTTC,CSASRTGNYGYTF
TRBV29-1,.,TRBJ1-4,many,TGCAGCGTTTCGGACAGTAATGAAAAACTGTTTTTT,CSVSDSNEKLFF
TRBV4-3,.,TRBJ2-2,.,TGCGCCAGCAGCCAAGATCTTGTCGGGGAGCTGTTTTTT,CASSQDLVGELFF
TRBV5-1,.,TRBJ1-1,few,TGCGCCAGCAGCTTGGGGGCGGAGGCTGAAGCTTTCTTT,CASSLGAEAEAFF
TRBV20-1,TRBD1,TRBJ1-1,.,TGCAGTACCCGGGACAGGTGGACTGAAGCTTTCTTT,CSTRDRWTEAFF
TRBV20-1,TRBD1,TRBJ2-3,many,TGCAGTGCTACTACAGGGGAAGATACGCAGTATTTT,CSATTGEDTQYF
TRBV6-5,TRBD1,TRBJ2-3,.,TGTGCCAGCAGTTGGACAGGACACCCCACAGATACGCAGTATTTT,CASSWTGHPTDTQYF
TRBV7-2,.,TRBJ2-1,few,TGTGCCAGCAGCCCCGACTTGACGGGAGTTGGGGAGCAGTTCTTC,CASSPDLTGVGEQFF
TRBV4-3,.,TRBJ2-2,.,TGCGCCAGCAGCCTTCGACTGATCACCGGGGAGCTGTTTTTT,CASSLRLITGELFF
TRBV27,TRBD1,TRBJ2-1,.,TGTGCCAGCAGTTCCTTCGGGACAGCCCAGAATGAGCAGTTCTTC,CASSSFGTAQNEQFF
TRBV5-1,TRBD1,TRBJ2-1,.,TGCGCCAGCAGCGGGGGACAGACCCACAATGAGCAGTTCTTC,CASSGGQTHNEQFF
TRBV4-3,.,TRBJ2-1,.,TGCGCCAGCAGCCAAGGTTCAGACTATGAGCAGTTCTTC,CASSQGSDYEQFF
TRBV7-8,TRBD2,TRBJ2-5,.,TGTGCCAGCAGCTTATTTCCAGCGGGGGGCCAAGAGACCCAGTACTTC,CASSLFPAGGQETQYF
TRBV12-3/TRBV12-4,.,TRBJ2-7,.,TGTGCCAGCAGTTCGGGCCTCGCCGGGCAGTACTTC,CASSSGLAGQYF
TRBV27,TRBD2,TRBJ2-1,.,TGTGCCACCGGGACTAGCGGGGATTTAAAGCAGTTCTTC,CATGTSGDLKQFF
TRBV5-8,.,TRBJ2-1,many,TGTGCCAGCAGCTCGGGTGTAGAGCAGTTCTTC,CASSSGVEQFF
TRBV6-1,TRBD2,TRBJ2-7,.,TGTGCCGGCAGTGAAGCACTAGCGGGCTACGAGCAGTACTTC,CAGSEALAGYEQYF
TRBV12-3/TRBV12-4,.,TRBJ1-4,few,TGTGCCAGCAGTTCCCCGGACAACAAACTGTTTTTT,CASSSPDNKLFF
TRBV13,.,TRBJ2-3,.,TGTGCCAGCAGCTGTTTTCGACTAGAGGACGATACGCAGTATTTT,CASSCFRLEDDTQYF
TRBV20-1,.,TRBJ1-1,many,TGCAGTGCTAGATCGAGGTTGGCGGCGAACACTGAAGCTTTCTTT,CSARSRLAANTEAFF
TRBV20-1,TRBD2,TRBJ2-3,few,TGCAGTGCTAGAGTAGCGGGTTTTGCAGATACGCAGTATTTT,CSARVAGFADTQYF
TRBV10-3,.,TRBJ2-2,.,TGTGCCATCAATCGGCAGGGTGGATCCGGGGAGCTGTTTTTT,CAINRQGGSGELFF
TRBV9,TRBD2,TRBJ2-3,.,TGTGCCAGCAGCGCGACTAGCGGGAGTAGGACAGATACGCAGTATTTT,CASSATSGSRTDTQYF
TRBV4-3,TRBD2,TRBJ2-1,.,TGCGCCAGCAGCCAAGTTGGTAGCGGGTACTCCTACAATGAGCAGTTCTTC,CASSQVGSGYSYNEQFF
TRBV6-5,TRBD2,TRBJ2-7,many,TGTGCCAGCAGTTACGGGCGGCGGGGGGGCTACGAGCAGTACTTC,CASSYGRRGGYEQYF
TRBV5-5,.,TRBJ2-5,.,TGTGCCAGCAGCCTCGGACCAACAACCCAGTACTTC,CASSLGPTTQYF
TRBV12-5,TRBD1,TRBJ2-1,.,TGTGCTAGTGGTTTGGAGACGGACAGGGGATACAATGAGCAGTTCTTC,CASGLETDRGYNEQFF
TRBV10-1,.,TRBJ2-7,.,TGCGCCAGCAGTGGGCCAGGGTTCTACGAGCAGTACTTC,CASSGPGFYEQYF
TRBV20-1,.,TRBJ2-2,few,TGCAGTGCTAGAGGGCCAGCCGGGGAGCTGTTTTTT,CSARGPAGELFF